The T cell receptor beta chain under discussion was sequenced for a study of cytomegalovirus exposure and HLA in healthy donors. The primer mix had 60 Vbeta and 13 Jbeta primers. Profiling relied on immunoSEQ multiplex PCR, and the TCRdb table lists in-frame clones only, not all of them. The sample lists around 150,000 clones; 68% were seen once. The CDR3 spans 14 residues. V lost 6 bases and J 0 bases, leaving 12 bases between the germline ends. The germline gives CDR1 MNHNS, CDR2 SASEGT. Study outcomes and limitations: Many donors carried some public TCRs, although rarity characterized most TCR sequences. Common viral pathogens seemed, in a later analysis, to connect with several of the most significant clusters.

Regarding this clone: The target antigen is unknown.

V and J are TRBV6-1 and TRBJ2-7; D not resolved. The receptor's source is a man aged 50 or older in good health and CMV-seronegative. Sequencing used PBMCs. The CDR3 sequence: CASRPQDNSYEQYF. The CDR3 coding sequence is TGTGCCAGCAGACCCCAGGATAACTCCTACGAGCAGTACTTC.